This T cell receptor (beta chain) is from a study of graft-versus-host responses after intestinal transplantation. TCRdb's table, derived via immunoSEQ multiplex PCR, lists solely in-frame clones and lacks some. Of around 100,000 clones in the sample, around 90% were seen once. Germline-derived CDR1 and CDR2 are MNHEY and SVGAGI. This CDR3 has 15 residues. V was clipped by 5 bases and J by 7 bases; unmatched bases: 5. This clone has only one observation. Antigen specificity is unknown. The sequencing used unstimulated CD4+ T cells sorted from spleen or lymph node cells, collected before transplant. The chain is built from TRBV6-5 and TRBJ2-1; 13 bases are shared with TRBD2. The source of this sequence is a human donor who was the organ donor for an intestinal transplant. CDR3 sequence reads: CASSRLAGGRNEQFF. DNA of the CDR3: TGTGCCAGCAGTCGACTAGCGGGAGGCCGGAATGAGCAGTTCTTC.